This T cell receptor beta chain derives from a study of T cells in Graves' hyperthyroidism and ophthalmopathy. The table lists this clonotype with a count of one. Its cognate antigen is unknown. Germline CDR1 reads ENHRY; CDR2 reads SYGVKD. Between the trimmed V and J ends, which lost 6 bases and 14 bases, there was a span of 23 bases. This CDR3 has 14 amino acids. Overall study findings and caveats: Blood shared most expanded thyroid clonotypes above 0.001.

The hyperthyroidism patients had all been newly diagnosed, and their disease duration was under 2 months. Their ages ranged from 18 to 65 years. Thyroid ultrasound, orbital computed tomography, clinical symptoms, and serum thyroxine and TRAb underpinned diagnoses. The CDR3 regions of TCR beta were amplified from RNA transcripts. First-round RT-PCR of the TCR CDR3 relied on the HTBI primer set. A single record per CDR3 protein comes from TCRdb applying MiXCR to the multiplex PCR reads. This table has under 700,000 distinct CDR3 sequences, around 46% appearing once. The TCR was taken from a woman aged 18 to 35 with Graves' hyperthyroidism. This chain connects TRBV10-3 to TRBJ1-5; weak D call: TRBD1 (5 bases). The source material was peripheral blood or thyroid tissue (not recorded which). CDR3 DNA sequence: TGTGCCATCAGCCCCGAGGGACTAGCGGTCTACGAGCATTTT. It encodes CAISPEGLAVYEHF.